This TCR beta chain comes out of a study of blood T cell repertoires in COVID-19. CDR1 and CDR2 (germline): MNHEY, SMNVEV (reference sequence). J gave up 7 bases and V 5 bases, and 9 bases lay outside the gene matches. The CDR3 is 14 amino acids. Assay used: immunoSEQ multiplex PCR; TCRdb lists only in-frame clones, some missing. The data hold approximately 280,000 clones, with about 89% observed a single time. The chain employs TRBV27 and TRBJ1-2; TRBD1 matches 8 bases. The clonotype comes from a man aged 35 to 55 with acute or convalescent COVID-19. Material for sequencing was peripheral blood. The CDR3 reads CASSPRQGPGGYTF. DNA of the CDR3: TGTGCCAGCAGTCCTCGACAGGGGCCGGGTGGCTACACCTTC.